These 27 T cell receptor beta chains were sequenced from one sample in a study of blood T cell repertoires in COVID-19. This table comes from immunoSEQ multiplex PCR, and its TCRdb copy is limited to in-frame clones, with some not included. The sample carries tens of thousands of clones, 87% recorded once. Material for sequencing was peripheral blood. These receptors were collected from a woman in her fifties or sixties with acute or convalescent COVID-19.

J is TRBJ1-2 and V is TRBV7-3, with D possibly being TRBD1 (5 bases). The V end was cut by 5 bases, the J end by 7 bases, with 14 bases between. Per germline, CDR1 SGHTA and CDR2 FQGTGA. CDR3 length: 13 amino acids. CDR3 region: CASSTTVDGGYTF. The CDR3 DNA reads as TGTGCCAGCAGCACGACAGTGGATGGTGGCTACACCTTC.

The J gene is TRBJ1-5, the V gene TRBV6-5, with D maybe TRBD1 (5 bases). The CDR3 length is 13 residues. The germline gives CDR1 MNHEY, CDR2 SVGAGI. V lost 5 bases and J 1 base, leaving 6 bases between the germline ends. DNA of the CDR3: TGTGCCAGCAGTCGGACAAGCAATCAGCCCCAGCATTTT. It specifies CASSRTSNQPQHF.

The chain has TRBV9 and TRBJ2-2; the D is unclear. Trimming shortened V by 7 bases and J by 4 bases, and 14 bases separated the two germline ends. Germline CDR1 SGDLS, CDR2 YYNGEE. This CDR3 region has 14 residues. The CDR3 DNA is TGTGCCAGCGCTTCCACTTTTTCCACCGGGGAGCTGTTTTTT. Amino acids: CASASTFSTGELFF. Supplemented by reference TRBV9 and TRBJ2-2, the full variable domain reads DSGVTQTPKHLITATGQRVTLRCSPRSGDLSVYWYQQSLDQGLQFLIQYYNGEERAKGNILERFSAQQFPDLHSELNLSSLELGDSALYFCASASTFSTGELFFGEGSRLTVL.

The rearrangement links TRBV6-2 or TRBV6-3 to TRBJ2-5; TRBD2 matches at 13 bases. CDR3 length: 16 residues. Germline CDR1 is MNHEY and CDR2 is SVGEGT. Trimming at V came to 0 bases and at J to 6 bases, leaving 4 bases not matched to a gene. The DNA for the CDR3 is TGTGCCAGCAGTTACTCTGTACTAGCGGGAGGGAAGACCCAGTACTTC. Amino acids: CASSYSVLAGGKTQYF.

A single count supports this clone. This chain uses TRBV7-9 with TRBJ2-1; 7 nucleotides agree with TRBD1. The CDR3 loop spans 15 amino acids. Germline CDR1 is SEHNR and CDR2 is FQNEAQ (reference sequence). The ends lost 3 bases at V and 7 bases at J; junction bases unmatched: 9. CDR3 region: CASSLAGGDSNEQFF. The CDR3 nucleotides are TGTGCCAGCAGCTTGGCAGGGGGAGATTCGAATGAGCAGTTCTTC. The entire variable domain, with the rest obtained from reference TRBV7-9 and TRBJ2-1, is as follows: DTGVSQNPRHKITKRGQNVTFRCDPISEHNRLYWYRQTLGQGPEFLTYFQNEAQLEKSRLLSDRFSAERPKGSFSTLEIQRTEQGDSAMYLCASSLAGGDSNEQFFGPGTRLTVL.

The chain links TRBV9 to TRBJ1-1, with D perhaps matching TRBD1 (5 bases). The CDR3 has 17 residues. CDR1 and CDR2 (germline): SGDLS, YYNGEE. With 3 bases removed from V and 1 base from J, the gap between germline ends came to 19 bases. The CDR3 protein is CASSELKWGRGNTEAFF. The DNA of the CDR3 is TGTGCCAGCAGCGAACTGAAGTGGGGGAGGGGGAACACTGAAGCTTTCTTT.

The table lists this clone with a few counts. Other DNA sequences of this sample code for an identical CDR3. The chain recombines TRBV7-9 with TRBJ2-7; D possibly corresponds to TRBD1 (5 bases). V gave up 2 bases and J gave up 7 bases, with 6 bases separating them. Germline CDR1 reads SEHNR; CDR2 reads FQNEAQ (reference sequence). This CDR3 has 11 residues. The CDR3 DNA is TGTGCCAGCAGCTTAAGGGGAGAGCAGTACTTC. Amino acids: CASSLRGEQYF.

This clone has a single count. CDR3 sequence (DNA): TGTGCCAGCAGCCCTTACTTCCGGGAGGCCTCGAACACCGGGGAGCTGTTTTTT. Protein product: CASSPYFREASNTGELFF. The rearrangement uses TRBV7-3 and TRBJ2-2; 7 nucleotides align to TRBD2. This CDR3 has 18 residues. Per the germline V gene, CDR1 is SGHTA and CDR2 is FQGTGA. Trimming cost V 5 bases and J 0 bases; bases outside gene matches: 12.

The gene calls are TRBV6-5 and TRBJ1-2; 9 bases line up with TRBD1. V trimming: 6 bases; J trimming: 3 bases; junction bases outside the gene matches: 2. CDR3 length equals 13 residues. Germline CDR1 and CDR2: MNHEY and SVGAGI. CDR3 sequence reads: CASRGQGYYGYTF. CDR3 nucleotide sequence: TGTGCCAGCAGGGGACAGGGATACTATGGCTACACCTTC.

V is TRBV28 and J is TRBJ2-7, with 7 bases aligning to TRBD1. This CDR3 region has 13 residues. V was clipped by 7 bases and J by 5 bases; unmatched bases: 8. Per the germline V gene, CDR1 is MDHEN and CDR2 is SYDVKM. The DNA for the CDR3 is TGTGCCAGCACACTAACAGGGGAAAACGAGCAGTACTTC. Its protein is CASTLTGENEQYF. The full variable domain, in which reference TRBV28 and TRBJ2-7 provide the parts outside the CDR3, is DVKVTQSSRYLVKRTGEKVFLECVQDMDHENMFWYRQDPGLGLRLIYFSYDVKMKEKGDIPEGYSVSREKKERFSLILESASTNQTSMYLCASTLTGENEQYFGPGTRLTVT.

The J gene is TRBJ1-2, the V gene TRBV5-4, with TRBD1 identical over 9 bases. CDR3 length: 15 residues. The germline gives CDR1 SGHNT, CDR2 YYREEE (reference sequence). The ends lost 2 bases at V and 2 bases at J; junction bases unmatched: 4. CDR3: CASSFTTGGNYGYTF. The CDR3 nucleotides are TGTGCCAGCAGCTTTACGACAGGGGGGAACTATGGCTACACCTTC.

The CDR3 reads CASSEVGEGGEAFF. CDR3 coding DNA: TGTGCCAGCAGTGAAGTGGGGGAGGGAGGTGAAGCTTTCTTT. The chain joins TRBV6-1 to TRBJ1-1; TRBD1 might be the D (5 bases). V shed 1 base and J shed 7 bases, with 13 bases lying between them. Germline CDR1 and CDR2: MNHNS and SASEGT. This CDR3 region has 14 residues.

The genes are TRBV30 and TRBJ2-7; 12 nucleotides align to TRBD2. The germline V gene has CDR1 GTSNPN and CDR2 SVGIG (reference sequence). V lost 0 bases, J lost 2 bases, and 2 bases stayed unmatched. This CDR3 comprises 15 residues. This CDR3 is CAWSVLAGGTYEQYF. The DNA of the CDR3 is TGTGCCTGGAGTGTCCTAGCGGGGGGGACCTACGAGCAGTACTTC.

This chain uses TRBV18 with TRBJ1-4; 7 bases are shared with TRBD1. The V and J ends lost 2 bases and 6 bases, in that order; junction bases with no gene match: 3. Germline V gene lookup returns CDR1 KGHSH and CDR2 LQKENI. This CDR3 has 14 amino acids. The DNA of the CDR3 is TGTGCCAGCTCACCATTCGGACAGGATGAAAAACTGTTTTTT. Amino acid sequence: CASSPFGQDEKLFF.

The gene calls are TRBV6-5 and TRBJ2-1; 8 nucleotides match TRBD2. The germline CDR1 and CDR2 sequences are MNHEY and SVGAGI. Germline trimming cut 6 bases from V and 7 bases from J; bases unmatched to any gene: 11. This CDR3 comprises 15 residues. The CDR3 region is CASRANAGGRNEQFF. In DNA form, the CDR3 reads TGTGCCAGCAGGGCTAACGCGGGGGGCCGAAATGAGCAGTTCTTC.

CDR3 nucleotide sequence: TGTGCCATCAGTGGGGGTCAGGGGGCCGCAACCTACAATGAGCAGTTCTTC. It codes for CAISGGQGAATYNEQFF. The V gene is TRBV10-3, the J gene TRBJ2-1; TRBD1 aligns across 8 bases. Trimming at V came to 4 bases and at J to 2 bases, leaving 10 bases not matched to a gene. CDR1 and CDR2 (germline): ENHRY, SYGVKD. The CDR3 runs 17 residues.

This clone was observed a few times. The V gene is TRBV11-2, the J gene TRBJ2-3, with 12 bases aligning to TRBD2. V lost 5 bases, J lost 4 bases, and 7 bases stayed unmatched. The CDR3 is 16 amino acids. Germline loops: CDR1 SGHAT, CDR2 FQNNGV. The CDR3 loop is CASSRLAGASPDTQYF. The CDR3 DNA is TGTGCCAGCAGCCGACTAGCGGGAGCCTCCCCAGATACGCAGTATTTT.

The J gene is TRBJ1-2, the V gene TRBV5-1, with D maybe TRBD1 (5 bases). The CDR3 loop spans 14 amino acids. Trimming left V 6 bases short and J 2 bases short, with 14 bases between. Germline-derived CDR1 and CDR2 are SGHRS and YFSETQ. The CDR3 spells CASTLGPGNYGYTF. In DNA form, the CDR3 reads TGCGCCAGCACCCTCGGTCCAGGGAACTATGGCTACACCTTC. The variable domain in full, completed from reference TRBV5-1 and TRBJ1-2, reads KAGVTQTPRYLIKTRGQQVTLSCSPISGHRSVSWYQQTPGQGLQFLFEYFSETQRNKGNFPGRFSGRQFSNSRSEMNVSTLELGDSALYLCASTLGPGNYGYTFGSGTRLTVV.

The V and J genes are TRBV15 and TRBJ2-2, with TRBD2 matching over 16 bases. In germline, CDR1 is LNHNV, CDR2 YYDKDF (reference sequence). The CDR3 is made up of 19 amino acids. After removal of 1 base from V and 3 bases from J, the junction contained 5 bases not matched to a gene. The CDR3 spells CATSRAPGLAGGDTGELFF. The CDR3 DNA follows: TGTGCCACCAGCAGAGCACCGGGACTAGCGGGGGGGGACACCGGGGAGCTGTTTTTT.

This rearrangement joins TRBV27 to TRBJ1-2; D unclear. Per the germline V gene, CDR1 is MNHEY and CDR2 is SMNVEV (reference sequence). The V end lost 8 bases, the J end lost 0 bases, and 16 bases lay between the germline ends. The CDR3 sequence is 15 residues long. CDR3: CASGRTGKANYGYTF. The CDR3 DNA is TGTGCCAGCGGGAGGACGGGAAAAGCTAACTATGGCTACACCTTC.

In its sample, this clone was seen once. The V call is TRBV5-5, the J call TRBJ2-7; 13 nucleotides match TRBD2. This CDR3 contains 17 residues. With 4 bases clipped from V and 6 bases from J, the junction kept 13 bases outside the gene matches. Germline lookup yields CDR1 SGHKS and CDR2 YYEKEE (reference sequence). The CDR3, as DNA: TGTGCCAGCAGCCACGGACTAGCGGGGGCCATAGTCGGCGAGCAGTACTTC. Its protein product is CASSHGLAGAIVGEQYF.

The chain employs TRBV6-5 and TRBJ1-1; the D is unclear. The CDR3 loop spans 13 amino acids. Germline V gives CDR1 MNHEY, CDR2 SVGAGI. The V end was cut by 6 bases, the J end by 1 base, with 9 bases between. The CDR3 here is CASSYPGNTEAFF. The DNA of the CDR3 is TGTGCCAGCAGCTACCCGGGGAACACTGAAGCTTTCTTT.

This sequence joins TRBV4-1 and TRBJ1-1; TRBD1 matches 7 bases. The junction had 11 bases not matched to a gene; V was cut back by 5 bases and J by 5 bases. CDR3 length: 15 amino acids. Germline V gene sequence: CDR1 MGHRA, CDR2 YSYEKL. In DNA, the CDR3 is TGCGCCAGCAGCATAGGGACAGCCGGAATGACTGAAGCTTTCTTT. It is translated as CASSIGTAGMTEAFF.

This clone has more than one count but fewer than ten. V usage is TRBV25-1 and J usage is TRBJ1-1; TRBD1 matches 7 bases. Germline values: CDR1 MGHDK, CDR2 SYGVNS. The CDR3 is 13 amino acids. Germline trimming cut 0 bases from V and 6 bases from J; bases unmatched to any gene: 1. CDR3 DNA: TGTGCCAGCAGTGAATACGGGACAGCTGAAGCTTTCTTT. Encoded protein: CASSEYGTAEAFF.

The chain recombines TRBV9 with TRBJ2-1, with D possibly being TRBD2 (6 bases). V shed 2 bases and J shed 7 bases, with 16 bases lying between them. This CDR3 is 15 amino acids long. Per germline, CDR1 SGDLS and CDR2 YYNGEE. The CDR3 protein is CASSVQGLRGNEQFF. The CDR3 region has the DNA TGTGCCAGCAGCGTCCAGGGTCTCCGGGGGAATGAGCAGTTCTTC.

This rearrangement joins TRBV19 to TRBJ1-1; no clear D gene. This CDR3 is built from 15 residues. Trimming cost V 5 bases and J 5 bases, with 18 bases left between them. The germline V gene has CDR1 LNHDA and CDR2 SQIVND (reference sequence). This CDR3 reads CASSQYSVRETEAFF. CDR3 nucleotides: TGTGCCAGTAGTCAATACAGTGTTCGCGAAACTGAAGCTTTCTTT. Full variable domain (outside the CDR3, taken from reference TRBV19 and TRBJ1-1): DGGITQSPKYLFRKEGQNVTLSCEQNLNHDAMYWYRQDPGQGLRLIYYSQIVNDFQKGDIAEGYSVSREKKESFPLTVTSAQKNPTAFYLCASSQYSVRETEAFFGQGTRLTVV.

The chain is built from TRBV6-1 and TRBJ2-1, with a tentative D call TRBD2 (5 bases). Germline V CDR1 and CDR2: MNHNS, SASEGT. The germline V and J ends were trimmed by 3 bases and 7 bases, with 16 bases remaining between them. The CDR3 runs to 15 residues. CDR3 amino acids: CASSDSPGDWNEQFF. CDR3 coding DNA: TGTGCCAGCAGTGATAGTCCCGGGGATTGGAATGAGCAGTTCTTC.